Described below is a single T cell receptor (beta chain) sequence and its context. This sample is part of a study of blood T cell repertoires in COVID-19. Donors of Cohort 3 who recovered were those that had two negative PCRs, clearance, or symptom resolution. The repertoire was sequenced with immunoSEQ multiplex PCR; TCRdb's copy has only in-frame clones and lacks some. The repertoire includes approximately 200,000 clones, roughly four fifths of them detected once, and 12% sits in the top ten. V lost 5 bases to trimming and J lost 4 bases; unmatched junction nucleotides: 7. CDR1 SGDLS and CDR2 YYNGEE come from the germline V gene. The CDR3 loop spans 15 amino acids.

What was sequenced was PBMCs or T cells enriched from blood (not recorded which). This chain connects TRBV9 to TRBJ2-2, with TRBD1 identical over 8 bases. The TCR comes from a man aged 35 to 55 who had recovered from COVID-19. This CDR3 is CASSLTGVVTGELFF. CDR3 DNA: TGTGCCAGCAGTCTGACAGGGGTGGTCACCGGGGAGCTGTTTTTT.